This T cell receptor (beta chain) was observed in a study of shared clonotypes between healthy human individuals. To note about this clone: Its antigen is as yet unknown.

The study, taken as a whole, reports: Across four donors, naive CD4 shared around 5.4%, naive CD8 more than 3%, memory CD4 over 2%, memory CD8 0.4%.

Repertoires were generated with immunoSEQ multiplex PCR, while TCRdb's copy carries only in-frame clones and drops some. The sample has approximately 700,000 clones, roughly 72% seen once. Both subsets, CD45RA+ naive and CD45RA-negative memory, were split from the CD4+ cells. This CDR3 comprises 17 residues. CDR1 and CDR2 from the germline V gene are SGHVS and FNYEAQ. After removal of 6 bases from V and 4 bases from J, the junction contained 10 bases not matched to a gene. This receptor was obtained from a woman in her twenties or thirties in good health. This chain joins TRBV7-6 and TRBJ2-2, with 11 bases matching TRBD2. The sequenced sample was memory CD4+ T cells sorted from blood. Subset of the sample: CD45RA-negative fraction. The CDR3: CASRPAVAGGPTGELFF. CDR3 in DNA: TGTGCCAGCAGGCCAGCCGTAGCGGGAGGGCCCACCGGGGAGCTGTTTTTT.